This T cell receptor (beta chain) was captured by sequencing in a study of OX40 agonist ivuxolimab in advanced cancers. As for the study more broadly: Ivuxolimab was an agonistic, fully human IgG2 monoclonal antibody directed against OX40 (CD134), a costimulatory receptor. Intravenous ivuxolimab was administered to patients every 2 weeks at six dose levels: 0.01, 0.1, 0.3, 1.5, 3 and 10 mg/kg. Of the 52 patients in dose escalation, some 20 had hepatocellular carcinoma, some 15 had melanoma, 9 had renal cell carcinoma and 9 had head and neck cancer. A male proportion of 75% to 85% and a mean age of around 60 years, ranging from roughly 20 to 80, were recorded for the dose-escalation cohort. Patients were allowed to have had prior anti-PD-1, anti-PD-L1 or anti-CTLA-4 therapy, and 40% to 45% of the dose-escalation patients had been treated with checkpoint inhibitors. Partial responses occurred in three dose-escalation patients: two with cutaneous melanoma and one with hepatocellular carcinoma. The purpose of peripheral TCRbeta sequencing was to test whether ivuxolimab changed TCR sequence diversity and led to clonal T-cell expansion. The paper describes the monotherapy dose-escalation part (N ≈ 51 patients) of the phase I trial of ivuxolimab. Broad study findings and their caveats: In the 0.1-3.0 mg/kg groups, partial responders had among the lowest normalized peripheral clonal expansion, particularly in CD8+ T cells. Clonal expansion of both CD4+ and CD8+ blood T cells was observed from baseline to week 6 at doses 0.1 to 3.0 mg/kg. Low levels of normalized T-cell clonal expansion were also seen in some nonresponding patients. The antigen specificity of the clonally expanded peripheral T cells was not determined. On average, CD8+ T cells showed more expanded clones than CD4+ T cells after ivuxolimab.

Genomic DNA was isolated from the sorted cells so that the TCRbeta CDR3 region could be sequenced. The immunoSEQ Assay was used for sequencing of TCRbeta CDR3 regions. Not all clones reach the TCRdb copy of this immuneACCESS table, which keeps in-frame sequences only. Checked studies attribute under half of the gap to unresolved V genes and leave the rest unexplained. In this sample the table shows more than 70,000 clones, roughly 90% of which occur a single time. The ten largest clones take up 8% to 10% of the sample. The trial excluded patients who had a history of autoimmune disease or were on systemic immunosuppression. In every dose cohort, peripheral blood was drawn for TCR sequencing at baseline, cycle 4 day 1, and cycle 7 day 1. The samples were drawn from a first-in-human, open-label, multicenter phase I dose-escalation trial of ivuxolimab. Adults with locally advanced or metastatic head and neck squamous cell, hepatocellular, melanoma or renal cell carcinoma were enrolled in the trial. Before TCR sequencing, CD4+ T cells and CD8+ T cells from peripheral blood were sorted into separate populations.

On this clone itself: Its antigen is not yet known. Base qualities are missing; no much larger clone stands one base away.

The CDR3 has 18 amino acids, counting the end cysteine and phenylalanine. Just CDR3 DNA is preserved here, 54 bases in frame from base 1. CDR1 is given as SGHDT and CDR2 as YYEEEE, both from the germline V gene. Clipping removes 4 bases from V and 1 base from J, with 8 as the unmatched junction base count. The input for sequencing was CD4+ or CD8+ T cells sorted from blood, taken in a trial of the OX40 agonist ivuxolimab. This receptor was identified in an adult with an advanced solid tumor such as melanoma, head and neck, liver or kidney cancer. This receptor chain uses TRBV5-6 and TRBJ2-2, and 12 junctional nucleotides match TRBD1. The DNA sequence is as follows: TGTGCCAGCAGCGCCGGGACAGGGGGCACGAAGAACACCGGGGAGCTGTTTTTT. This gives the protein CASSAGTGGTKNTGELFF. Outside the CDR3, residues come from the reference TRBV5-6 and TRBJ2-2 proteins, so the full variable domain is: DAGVTQSPTHLIKTRGQQVTLRCSPKSGHDTVSWYQQALGQGPQFIFQYYEEEERQRGNFPDRFSGHQFPNYSSELNVNALLLGDSALYLCASSAGTGGTKNTGELFFGEGSRLTVL.